The 12 T cell receptor beta chains below all came from one sample that was sequenced in a study of cytomegalovirus exposure and HLA in healthy donors. PCR primers comprised 60 Vbeta and 13 Jbeta primers. TCRdb's table, derived via immunoSEQ multiplex PCR, lists solely in-frame clones and lacks some. The sample includes roughly 98,000 clones, 60% to 75% of them seen just once. Sequencing was carried out using PBMCs. These receptors all stem from a woman in her 70s in good health and CMV-seropositive.

The CDR3 here is CASSLRDEQFF. CDR3 sequence (DNA): TGTGCCAGCAGTCTCAGGGATGAGCAGTTCTTC. This chain joins TRBV2 and TRBJ2-1; D is possibly TRBD1 (5 bases). V was shortened by 5 bases and J by 8 bases, with 7 bases between the two germline ends. This CDR3 comprises 11 residues. From germline, CDR1 is SNHLY and CDR2 FYNNEI.

A remark on this clone: One end of the junction fails to match germline, which may point to a read error. The V gene is TRBV7-9, the J gene TRBJ1-2; a possible D gene is TRBD1 (6 bases). The germline V gene has CDR1 SEHNR and CDR2 FQNEAQ (reference sequence). This CDR3 spans 17 amino acids. The CDR3 protein is CSSSFQRQAPVPYGYTF. DNA for the CDR3: TGTTCCAGCAGCTTTCAGAGACAGGCCCCGGTGCCCTATGGCTACACCTTC.

Worth noting for this clone: The germline gene is not matched at one end of the junction; a read error may be the cause. The chain links TRBV18 to TRBJ2-2; a possible D gene is TRBD2 (5 bases). CDR3 length equals 15 residues. The germline V gene has CDR1 KGHSH and CDR2 LQKENI. The CDR3 is CAGSLSGSNTGELFF. The CDR3 coding sequence is TGTGCCGGCTCACTAAGCGGCTCGAACACCGGGGAGCTGTTTTTT.

The chain couples TRBV5-1 to TRBJ2-6, with TRBD1 as a possible D gene (5 bases). The V end was cut by 3 bases, the J end by 3 bases, with 13 bases between. The CDR3 sequence is 16 residues long. Germline lookup yields CDR1 SGHRS and CDR2 YFSETQ. The chain's CDR3 is CASSSSPGYGANVLTF. The DNA of the CDR3 is TGCGCCAGCAGCTCCTCTCCAGGGTATGGGGCCAACGTCCTGACTTTC.

The chain carries TRBV7-9 and TRBJ2-7; 8 bases align to TRBD1. Germline V lookup: CDR1 SEHNR, CDR2 FQNEAQ (reference sequence). The CDR3 totals 14 residues. The J segment lost 1 base and the V segment lost 5 bases, leaving 4 bases of the junction unmatched. The CDR3 DNA sequence: TGTGCCAGCAGCGACCGGGACAGGTCCTACGAGCAGTACTTC. Translated: CASSDRDRSYEQYF.

The rearrangement joins TRBV29-1 to TRBJ2-3; D is perhaps TRBD2 (6 bases). V gave up 3 bases and J gave up 5 bases, with 12 bases separating them. The CDR3 contains 13 residues. Looked up from germline, CDR1 is SQVTM and CDR2 is ANQGSEA. DNA of the CDR3: TGCAGCGTTGATTTGCAGGGAGGAGATACGCAGTATTTT. It encodes CSVDLQGGDTQYF.

This chain links TRBV18 with TRBJ2-5, with TRBD1 matching 7 bases. The CDR3 extends over 15 amino acids. The V segment lost 4 bases and the J segment 1 base; nucleotides outside the gene matches: 6. Germline V gene data show CDR1 as KGHSH and CDR2 as LQKENI. CDR3: CASSLQGGPQETQYF. Written as DNA, the CDR3 is TGTGCCAGCTCACTGCAAGGGGGCCCCCAAGAGACCCAGTACTTC.

The chain has TRBV5-3 and TRBJ2-7, with 7 bases fitting TRBD1. TRBV5-3 has ORF status, its function being uncertain. V lost 4 bases to trimming and J lost 0 bases; unmatched junction nucleotides: 7. The CDR3 consists of 15 residues. The CDR3 region has the DNA TGTGCCAGAAGCGAAGACAGGGTGAGCTCCTACGAGCAGTACTTC. It yields the protein CARSEDRVSSYEQYF.

The chain has TRBV27 and TRBJ2-7; D possibly corresponds to TRBD1 (5 bases). V was clipped by 6 bases and J by 3 bases, with 15 bases between them. Germline V gene sequence: CDR1 MNHEY, CDR2 SMNVEV (reference sequence). This CDR3 is built from 14 residues. CDR3 sequence: CASRAARDSYEQYF. CDR3 in DNA: TGTGCCAGCAGGGCGGCAAGAGACAGCTACGAGCAGTACTTC.

This clone came up a few times. This chain's CDR3 is CASSFSFGGLNSPLHF. CDR3 DNA sequence: TGTGCCAGCAGCTTTTCATTTGGGGGACTGAATTCACCCCTCCACTTT. J is TRBJ1-6 and V is TRBV7-6; perhaps TRBD1 as D (5 bases). CDR3 length: 16 amino acids. Germline lookup yields CDR1 SGHVS and CDR2 FNYEAQ. Trimming left V 3 bases short and J 7 bases short, with 16 bases between. Combining the CDR3 with reference TRBV7-6 and TRBJ1-6 gives the whole variable domain GAGVSQSPRYKVTKRGQDVALRCDPISGHVSLYWYRQALGQGPEFLTYFNYEAQQDKSGLPNDRFSAERPEGSISTLTIQRTEQRDSAMYRCASSFSFGGLNSPLHFGNGTRLTVT.

The rearrangement uses TRBV4-2 and TRBJ1-4; possibly TRBD1 for D (5 bases). The CDR3 consists of 14 residues. Germline CDR1 is LGHNA and CDR2 is YNFKEQ. V shed 0 bases and J shed 7 bases, with 9 bases lying between them. CDR3 DNA: TGTGCCAGCAGCCAAGAAAGGACAACTGAAAAACTGTTTTTT. It encodes CASSQERTTEKLFF.

The DNA for the CDR3 is TGCGCCAGCAGCACACTATCGATCGGGGGTGTAGAGCAGTACTTC. Protein product: CASSTLSIGGVEQYF. V is TRBV5-1 and J is TRBJ2-7; maybe TRBD2 (6 bases). V was shortened by 4 bases and J by 7 bases, with 21 bases between the two germline ends. CDR3 size: 15 residues. Germline lookup yields CDR1 SGHRS and CDR2 YFSETQ.